What follows are 15 T cell receptor beta chains derived from one specimen sequenced in a study of T cells in Graves' hyperthyroidism and ophthalmopathy. RNA transcripts yielded amplified TCR beta CDR3 regions. The TCR CDR3 was amplified in a first-round RT-PCR using the HTBI primer set. TCRdb itself ran the multiplex PCR reads through MiXCR, one entry per CDR3 protein. The data hold around 250,000 distinct CDR3 sequences, with approximately 14% observed a single time. Input material: blood. The receptors were sampled from a middle-aged woman with Graves' hyperthyroidism that later progressed to Graves' ophthalmopathy.

This clonotype came up many times. The rearrangement uses TRBV7-2 and TRBJ2-1, with 10 nucleotides matching TRBD1. This CDR3 is 13 amino acids long. The ends lost 5 bases at V and 12 bases at J; junction bases unmatched: 7. CDR1 SGHTA and CDR2 FQGNSA come from the germline V gene. The CDR3 region has the DNA TGTGCCAGCAGCCTCCGGGACAGGGGAACGCAGTTCTTC. As protein: CASSLRDRGTQFF.

This clonotype has at least ten counts. The CDR3 DNA reads as TGCAGTGCCGCAGGGGGGTCCTACAATGAGCAGTTCTTC. Protein sequence: CSAAGGSYNEQFF. The V call is TRBV20-1, the J call TRBJ2-1; tentatively, D is TRBD1 (7 bases). This CDR3 has 13 residues. Per germline, CDR1 DFQATT and CDR2 SNEGSKA (reference sequence). V was shortened by 6 bases and J by 1 base, with 10 bases between the two germline ends.

This clonotype was observed many times. This rearrangement joins TRBV15 to TRBJ2-7, with a possible D match to TRBD2 (6 bases). The CDR3 consists of 13 residues. The ends were cut back, 6 bases at V and 2 bases at J, with 11 bases in the middle. CDR1 LNHNV and CDR2 YYDKDF come from the germline V gene (reference sequence). The CDR3 reads CATSLAATYEQYF. CDR3 coding DNA: TGTGCCACCAGTTTAGCGGCTACCTACGAGCAGTACTTC.

This clonotype showed up just a few times. The V call is TRBV5-5, the J call TRBJ1-4, with 7 bases matching TRBD1. This CDR3 spans 15 amino acids. Germline values: CDR1 SGHKS, CDR2 YYEKEE (reference sequence). After removal of 0 bases from V and 5 bases from J, the junction contained 4 bases not matched to a gene. CDR3 sequence reads: CASSLAAGGNEKLFF. The CDR3 DNA follows: TGTGCCAGCAGCTTGGCAGCAGGGGGAAATGAAAAACTGTTTTTT.

This clonotype came up many times. This chain joins TRBV28 and TRBJ1-3, with TRBD1 matching 8 bases. The J segment lost 2 bases and the V segment lost 7 bases, leaving 7 bases of the junction unmatched. The CDR3 has 15 amino acids. Germline CDR1 and CDR2: MDHEN and SYDVKM. The CDR3 here is CASKERQGPGNTIYF. The CDR3 coding sequence is TGTGCCAGCAAGGAAAGACAGGGGCCTGGAAACACCATATATTTT.

There are a few counts of this clonotype. The gene calls are TRBV28 and TRBJ1-6; D not certain. Germline lookup yields CDR1 MDHEN and CDR2 SYDVKM. CDR3 length equals 16 residues. Trimming left V 11 bases short and J 0 bases short, with 17 bases between. The CDR3 is CAGREGKYSYNSPLHF. CDR3 DNA: TGTGCCGGAAGGGAGGGAAAGTACTCCTATAATTCACCCCTCCACTTT.

In its sample, this clonotype was seen many times. The chain has TRBV30 and TRBJ2-7; no reliable D call. Germline V gene lookup returns CDR1 GTSNPN and CDR2 SVGIG (reference sequence). The CDR3 extends over 13 amino acids. V lost 1 base and J lost 6, with 13 bases in between. The CDR3 DNA sequence: TGTGCCTGGAGTGAGGTTCAGTTTCTCGAGCAGTACTTC. Amino acids: CAWSEVQFLEQYF.

The chain carries TRBV7-9 and TRBJ2-1, with D unclear. V lost 5 bases and J 6 bases, leaving 20 bases between the germline ends. The CDR3 is 16 residues long. The germline gives CDR1 SEHNR, CDR2 FQNEAQ (reference sequence). CDR3 residues: CASSPPDKLQSNEQFF. The CDR3 DNA reads TGTGCCAGCAGCCCACCCGATAAGTTACAATCCAATGAGCAGTTCTTC.

This chain joins TRBV5-4 and TRBJ2-3; weak D call: TRBD2 (5 bases). The CDR3 has 17 amino acids. Trimming removed 4 bases at V and 3 bases at J, with 21 bases between. Germline CDR1 SGHNT, CDR2 YYREEE (reference sequence). The CDR3 spells CASSGDRGFYGTDTQYF. The CDR3 coding sequence is TGTGCCAGCAGCGGCGACCGGGGATTTTATGGAACAGATACGCAGTATTTT.

In this sample, this clonotype turned up many times. This sequence joins TRBV7-9 and TRBJ2-1; TRBD1 matches at 9 bases. CDR1 SEHNR and CDR2 FQNEAQ come from the germline V gene (reference sequence). Trimming removed 5 bases from V and 4 bases from J; junction bases left unmatched: 9. This CDR3 is built from 16 residues. CDR3 in amino acids: CASSHMATGGYNEQFF. In nucleotides, the CDR3 is TGTGCCAGCAGCCACATGGCGACAGGGGGGTACAATGAGCAGTTCTTC.

This clonotype was seen a few times. The CDR3 DNA reads as TGTGCCAGCAGTTTGGGGAACTGGGGGCCGGGTACGCAGTATTTT. It specifies CASSLGNWGPGTQYF. This sequence joins TRBV28 and TRBJ2-3; D may be TRBD1 (6 bases). Germline V gives CDR1 MDHEN, CDR2 SYDVKM. The V end was cut by 3 bases, the J end by 8 bases, with 18 bases between. This CDR3 comprises 15 residues.

This clonotype showed up many times. The chain recombines TRBV19 with TRBJ2-7; 7 positions match TRBD2. This CDR3 has 15 amino acids. Germline trimming cut 1 base from V and 0 bases from J; bases unmatched to any gene: 3. Per germline, CDR1 LNHDA and CDR2 SQIVND (reference sequence). CDR3 nucleotides: TGTGCCAGTAGTATAGGAAGCGGGACCTCCTACGAGCAGTACTTC. Translation gives CASSIGSGTSYEQYF. The full variable domain, in which reference TRBV19 and TRBJ2-7 provide the parts outside the CDR3, is DGGITQSPKYLFRKEGQNVTLSCEQNLNHDAMYWYRQDPGQGLRLIYYSQIVNDFQKGDIAEGYSVSREKKESFPLTVTSAQKNPTAFYLCASSIGSGTSYEQYFGPGTRLTVT.

The chain employs TRBV19 and TRBJ1-4, with D perhaps TRBD1 (5 bases). This CDR3 comprises 15 residues. The germline gives CDR1 LNHDA, CDR2 SQIVND (reference sequence). V was cut by 5 bases and J by 8 bases, with 18 bases left in between. The CDR3 sequence is CASSLTGTQEEKLFF. The CDR3 DNA reads as TGTGCCAGTAGTTTAACCGGGACCCAGGAGGAAAAACTGTTTTTT.

The chain combines TRBV6-5 with TRBJ1-1; tentative D call: TRBD1 (6 bases). CDR1 MNHEY and CDR2 SVGAGI come from the germline V gene. This CDR3 has 14 amino acids. Trimming pared 2 bases from V and 2 bases from J, leaving 9 bases between. As DNA, the CDR3 is TGTGCCAGCAGTTACGGGGGGCGCAACACTGAAGCTTTCTTT. It codes for CASSYGGRNTEAFF.

This clonotype occurred many times. V and J are TRBV12-3 or TRBV12-4 and TRBJ2-3; 9 bases line up with TRBD2. CDR3 size: 14 residues. The V and J ends lost 8 bases and 0 bases, in that order; junction bases with no gene match: 3. CDR3 sequence: CASGLAGSTDTQYF. In DNA form, the CDR3 reads TGTGCCAGCGGGCTAGCGGGGAGCACAGATACGCAGTATTTT.